The entry below describes one T cell receptor beta chain. What it binds is not known. Isolated PBMCs totaled at least 6 million in each sample. The source of the sample is a study of blood T cells in healthy people across ages. General observations from the study: The study found more naive CD4+ cells and higher diversity in long-lived than aged donors. Donor CMV status, an unknown factor, possibly confounded changes in expanded clonotypes.

The authors ran a second PCR of roughly 7 to 11 cycles using a sample-barcoded 5' primer and a J-beta primer mix. The template-switch adaptor was a 5' adaptor with 12 random nucleotides. It tagged each cDNA molecule. TCRdb fed the 5' RACE reads into MiXCR, producing one record per CDR3 protein. The table has over 1,300,000 distinct CDR3 sequences, around 55% seen once. After removal of 5 bases from V and 2 bases from J, the junction contained 3 bases not matched to a gene. The V gene's germline CDR1 is DFQATT and CDR2 SNEGSKA (reference sequence). The CDR3 has 13 amino acids. Sequencing was performed on blood. The chain links TRBV20-1 to TRBJ2-7; 10 bases fit TRBD2. The sequence was obtained from a man between 18 and 35 years old in good health. CDR3 DNA sequence: TGCAGTGCTTATACTAGCGGGGCCTACGAGCAGTACTTC. Its protein product is CSAYTSGAYEQYF.